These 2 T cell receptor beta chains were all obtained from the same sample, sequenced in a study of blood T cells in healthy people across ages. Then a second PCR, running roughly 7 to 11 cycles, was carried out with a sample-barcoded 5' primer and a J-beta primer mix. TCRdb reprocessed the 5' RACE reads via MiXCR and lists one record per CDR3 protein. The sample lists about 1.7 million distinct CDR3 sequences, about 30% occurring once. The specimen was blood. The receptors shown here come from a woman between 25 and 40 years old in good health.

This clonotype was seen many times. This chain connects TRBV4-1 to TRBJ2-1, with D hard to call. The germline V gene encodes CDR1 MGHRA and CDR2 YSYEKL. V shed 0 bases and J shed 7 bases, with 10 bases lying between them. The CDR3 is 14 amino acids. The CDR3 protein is CASSQERARNEQFF. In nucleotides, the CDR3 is TGCGCCAGCAGCCAAGAAAGGGCCAGGAATGAGCAGTTCTTC.

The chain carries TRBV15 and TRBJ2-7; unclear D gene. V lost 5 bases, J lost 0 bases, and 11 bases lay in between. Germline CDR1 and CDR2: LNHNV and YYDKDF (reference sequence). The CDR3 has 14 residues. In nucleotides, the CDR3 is TGTGCCACCAGCGGAAAAGGCCGCTCCTACGAGCAGTACTTC. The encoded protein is CATSGKGRSYEQYF.